This T cell receptor beta chain was documented in a study of brain metastases from non-small cell lung cancer. Libraries were prepared by immunoSEQ multiplex PCR; TCRdb keeps only in-frame clonotypes and omits some of them. The repertoire includes more than 2,500 clones, about 78% of them detected once, and around 7% sits in the top ten. Comments on this clone: The antigen remains unidentified.

Trimming cost V 6 bases and J 5 bases; bases outside gene matches: 10. The CDR3 length is 15 residues. Germline CDR1 and CDR2: MNHEY and SMNVEV (reference sequence). Study-wide results and limits: Compared with their matched primary tumors, roughly 64% of brain metastases showed expanded T-cell clones.

The specimen was primary lung tumor tissue. The receptor's source is a donor aged 40 or over with non-small cell lung cancer. V gene TRBV27 combines with J gene TRBJ2-1, with 7 bases lining up with TRBD2. The CDR3 DNA follows: TGTGCCAGCAGCCAATTAGCGGGTTTAGACAATGAGCAGTTCTTC. Protein product: CASSQLAGLDNEQFF.